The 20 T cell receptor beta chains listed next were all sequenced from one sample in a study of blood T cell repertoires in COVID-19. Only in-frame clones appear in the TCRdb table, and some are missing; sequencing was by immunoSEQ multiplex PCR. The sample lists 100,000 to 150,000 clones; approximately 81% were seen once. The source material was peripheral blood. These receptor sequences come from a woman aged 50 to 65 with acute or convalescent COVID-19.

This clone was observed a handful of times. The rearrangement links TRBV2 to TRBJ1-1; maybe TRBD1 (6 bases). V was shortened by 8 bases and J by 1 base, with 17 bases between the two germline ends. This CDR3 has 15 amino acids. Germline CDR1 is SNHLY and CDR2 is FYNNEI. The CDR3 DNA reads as TGTGCCAGCCAAGGACAGAGTTGGGGGAACACTGAAGCTTTCTTT. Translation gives CASQGQSWGNTEAFF.

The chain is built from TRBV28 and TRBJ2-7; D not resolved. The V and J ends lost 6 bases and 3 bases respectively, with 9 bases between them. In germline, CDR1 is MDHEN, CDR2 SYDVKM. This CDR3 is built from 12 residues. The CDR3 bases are TGTGCCAGCAGGCGGCAGTTCTACGAGCAGTACTTC. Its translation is CASRRQFYEQYF.

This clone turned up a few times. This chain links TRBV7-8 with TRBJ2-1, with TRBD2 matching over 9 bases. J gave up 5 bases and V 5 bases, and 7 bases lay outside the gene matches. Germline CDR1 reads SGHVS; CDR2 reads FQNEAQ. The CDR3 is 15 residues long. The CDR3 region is CASSPGLARHNEQFF. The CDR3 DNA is TGTGCCAGCAGCCCTGGACTAGCGAGACACAATGAGCAGTTCTTC. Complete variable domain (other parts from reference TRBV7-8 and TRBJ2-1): GAGVSQSPRYKVAKRGQDVALRCDPISGHVSLFWYQQALGQGPEFLTYFQNEAQLDKSGLPSDRFFAERPEGSVSTLKIQRTQQEDSAVYLCASSPGLARHNEQFFGPGTRLTVL.

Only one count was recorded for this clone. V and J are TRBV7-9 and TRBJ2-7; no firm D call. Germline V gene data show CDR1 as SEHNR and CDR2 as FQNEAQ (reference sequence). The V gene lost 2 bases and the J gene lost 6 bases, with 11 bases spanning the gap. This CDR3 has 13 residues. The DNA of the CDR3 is TGTGCCAGCAGCTTAACTGCCTCGGGCGAGCAGTACTTC. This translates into CASSLTASGEQYF.

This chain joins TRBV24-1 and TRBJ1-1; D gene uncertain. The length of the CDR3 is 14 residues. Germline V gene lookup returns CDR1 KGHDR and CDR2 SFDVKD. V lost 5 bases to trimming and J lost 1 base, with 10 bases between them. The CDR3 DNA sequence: TGTGCCACCAGTGTAGGCAGCGGGAACACTGAAGCTTTCTTT. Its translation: CATSVGSGNTEAFF.

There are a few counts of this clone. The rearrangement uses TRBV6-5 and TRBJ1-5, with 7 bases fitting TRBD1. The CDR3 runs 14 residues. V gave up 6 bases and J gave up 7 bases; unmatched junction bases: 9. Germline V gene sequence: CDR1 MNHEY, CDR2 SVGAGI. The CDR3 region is CASRQLQGKQPQHF. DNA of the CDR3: TGTGCCAGCAGGCAACTACAGGGGAAACAGCCCCAGCATTTT.

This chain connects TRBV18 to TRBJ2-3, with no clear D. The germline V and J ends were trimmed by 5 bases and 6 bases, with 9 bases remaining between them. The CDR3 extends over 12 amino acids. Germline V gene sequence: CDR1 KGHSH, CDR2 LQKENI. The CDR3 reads CASSEARDTQYF. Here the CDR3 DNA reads TGTGCCAGCTCAGAGGCCCGGGATACGCAGTATTTT.

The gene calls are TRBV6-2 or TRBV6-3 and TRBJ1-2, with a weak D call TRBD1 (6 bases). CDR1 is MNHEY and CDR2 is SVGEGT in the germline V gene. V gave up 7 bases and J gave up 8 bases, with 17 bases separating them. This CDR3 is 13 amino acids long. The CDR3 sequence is CASTPTGYPGYTF. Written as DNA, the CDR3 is TGTGCCAGCACCCCTACAGGGTATCCAGGCTACACCTTC.

CDR3 DNA sequence: TGTGCCAGCAGCCAAGATATGGCGGGGATTCAGCCCCAGCATTTT. Protein: CASSQDMAGIQPQHF. This rearrangement joins TRBV3-1 (or the pseudogene TRBV3-2) to TRBJ1-5; D gene unclear. The CDR3 consists of 15 residues. V was clipped by 0 bases and J by 6 bases, with 12 bases between them. Germline loops: CDR1 LGHDT, CDR2 YNNKEL (reference sequence).

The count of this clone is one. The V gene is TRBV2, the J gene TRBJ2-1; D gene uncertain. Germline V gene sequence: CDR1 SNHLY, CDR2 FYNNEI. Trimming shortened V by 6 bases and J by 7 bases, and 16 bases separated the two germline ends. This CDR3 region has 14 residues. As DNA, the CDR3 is TGTGCCAGCAGACCAACTCGGTGGTTGAATGAGCAGTTCTTC. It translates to CASRPTRWLNEQFF.

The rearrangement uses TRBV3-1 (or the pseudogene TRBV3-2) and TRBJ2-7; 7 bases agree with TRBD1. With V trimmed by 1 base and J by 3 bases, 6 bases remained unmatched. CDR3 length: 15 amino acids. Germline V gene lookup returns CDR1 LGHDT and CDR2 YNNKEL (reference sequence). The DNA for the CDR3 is TGTGCCAGCAGCCAAGTCGAACAGGGGTACTACGAGCAGTACTTC. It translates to CASSQVEQGYYEQYF.

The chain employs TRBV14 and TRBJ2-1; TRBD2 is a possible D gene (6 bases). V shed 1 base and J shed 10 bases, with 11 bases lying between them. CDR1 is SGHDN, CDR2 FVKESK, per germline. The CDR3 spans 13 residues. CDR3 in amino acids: CASSQAGDVEQFF. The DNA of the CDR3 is TGTGCCAGCAGCCAAGCGGGAGATGTGGAGCAGTTCTTC. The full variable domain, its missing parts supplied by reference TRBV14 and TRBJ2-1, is EAGVTQFPSHSVIEKGQTVTLRCDPISGHDNLYWYRRVMGKEIKFLLHFVKESKQDESGMPNNRFLAERTGGTYSTLKVQPAELEDSGVYFCASSQAGDVEQFFGPGTRLTVL.

CDR3 DNA: TGTGCCAGCAGTGAGGACAGGAGCTCCTACAATGAGCAGTTCTTC. Residues: CASSEDRSSYNEQFF. V usage is TRBV6-1 and J usage is TRBJ2-1; 7 bases match TRBD1. The ends lost 3 bases at V and 0 bases at J; junction bases unmatched: 2. Looked up from germline, CDR1 is MNHNS and CDR2 is SASEGT. This CDR3 has 15 residues.

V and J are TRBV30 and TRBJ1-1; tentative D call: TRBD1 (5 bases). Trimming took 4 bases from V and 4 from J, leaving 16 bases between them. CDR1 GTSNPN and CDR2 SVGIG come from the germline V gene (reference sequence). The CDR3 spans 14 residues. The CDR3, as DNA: TGTGCCTGGATTAGCAGGGCATATACCACTGAAGCTTTCTTT. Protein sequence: CAWISRAYTTEAFF.

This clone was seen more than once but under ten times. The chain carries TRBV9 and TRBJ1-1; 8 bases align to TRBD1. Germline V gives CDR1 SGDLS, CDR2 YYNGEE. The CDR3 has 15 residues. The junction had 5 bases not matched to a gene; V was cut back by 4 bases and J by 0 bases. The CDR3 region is CASSSRDRLNTEAFF. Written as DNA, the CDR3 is TGTGCCAGCAGCTCCCGGGACAGGTTGAACACTGAAGCTTTCTTT.

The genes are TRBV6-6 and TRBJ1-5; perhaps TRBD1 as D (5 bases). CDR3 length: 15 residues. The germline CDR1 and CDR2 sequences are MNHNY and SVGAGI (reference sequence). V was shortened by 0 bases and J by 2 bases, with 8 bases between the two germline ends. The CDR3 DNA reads TGTGCCAGCAGTTACTCGGGGGGGGGCAATCAGCCCCAGCATTTT. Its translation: CASSYSGGGNQPQHF.

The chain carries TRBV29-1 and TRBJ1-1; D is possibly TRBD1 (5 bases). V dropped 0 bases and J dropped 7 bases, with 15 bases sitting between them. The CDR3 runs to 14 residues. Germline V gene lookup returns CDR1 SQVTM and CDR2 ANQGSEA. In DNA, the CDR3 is TGCAGCGTTGAAGATCTTGGGCGGGACGGTGAAGCTTTCTTT. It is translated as CSVEDLGRDGEAFF.

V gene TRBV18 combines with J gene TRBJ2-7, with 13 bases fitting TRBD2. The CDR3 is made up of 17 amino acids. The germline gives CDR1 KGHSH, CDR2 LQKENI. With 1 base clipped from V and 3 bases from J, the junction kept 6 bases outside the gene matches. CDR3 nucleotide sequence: TGTGCCAGCTCACCACTCAGGACTAGCGGGAGTAACTACGAGCAGTACTTC. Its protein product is CASSPLRTSGSNYEQYF.

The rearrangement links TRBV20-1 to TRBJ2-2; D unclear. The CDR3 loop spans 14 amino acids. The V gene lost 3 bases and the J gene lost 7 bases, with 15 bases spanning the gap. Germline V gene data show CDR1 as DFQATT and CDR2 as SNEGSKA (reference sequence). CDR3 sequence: CSASLGLAFGELFF. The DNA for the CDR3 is TGCAGTGCTAGTCTCGGGTTAGCTTTCGGGGAGCTGTTTTTT.

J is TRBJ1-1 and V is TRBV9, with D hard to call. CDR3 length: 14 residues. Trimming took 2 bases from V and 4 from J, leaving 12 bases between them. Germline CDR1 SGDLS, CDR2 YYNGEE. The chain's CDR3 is CASSVTTRSTEAFF. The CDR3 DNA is TGTGCCAGCAGCGTTACAACACGAAGCACTGAAGCTTTCTTT.